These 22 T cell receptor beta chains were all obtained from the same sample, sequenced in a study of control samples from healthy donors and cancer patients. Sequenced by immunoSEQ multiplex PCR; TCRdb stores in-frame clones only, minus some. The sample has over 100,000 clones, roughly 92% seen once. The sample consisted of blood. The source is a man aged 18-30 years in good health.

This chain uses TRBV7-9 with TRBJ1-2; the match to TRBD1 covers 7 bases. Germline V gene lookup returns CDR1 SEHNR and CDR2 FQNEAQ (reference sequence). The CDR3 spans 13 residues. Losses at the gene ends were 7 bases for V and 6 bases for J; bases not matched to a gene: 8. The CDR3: CASTGRGHDGYTF. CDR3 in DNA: TGTGCCAGCACCGGTAGGGGGCATGATGGCTACACCTTC.

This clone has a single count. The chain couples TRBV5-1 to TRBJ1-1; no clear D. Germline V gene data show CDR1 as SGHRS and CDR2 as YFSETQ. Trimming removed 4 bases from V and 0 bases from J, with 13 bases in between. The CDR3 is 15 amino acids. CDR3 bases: TGCGCCAGCAGCAGCTTGGTAGGGCTGAACACTGAAGCTTTCTTT. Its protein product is CASSSLVGLNTEAFF.

This CDR3 is CASSQGLKYGGSYEQYF. Here the CDR3 DNA reads TGCGCCAGCAGCCAAGGTTTAAAATACGGGGGTTCCTACGAGCAGTACTTC. J is TRBJ2-7 and V is TRBV4-1; a weak D match, TRBD2 (6 bases). Germline assignment: CDR1 MGHRA and CDR2 YSYEKL. The CDR3 length is 17 residues. The V end was cut by 1 base, the J end by 1 base, with 17 bases between.

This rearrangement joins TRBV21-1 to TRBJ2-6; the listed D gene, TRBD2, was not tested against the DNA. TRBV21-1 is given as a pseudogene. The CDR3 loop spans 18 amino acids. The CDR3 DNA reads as TGTGCCAGCAGCAAGACTAGCGGGGGGGCGGAAGGGGCCAACGTCCTGACTTTC. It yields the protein CASSKTSGGAEGANVLTF.

CDR3 nucleotide sequence: TGCGCCAGCAGCTTGACGGGACAGAAAGAAAAACTGTTTTTT. Amino acids: CASSLTGQKEKLFF. The rearrangement joins TRBV5-1 to TRBJ1-4, with 7 bases lining up with TRBD1. The trim removed 1 base at V and 8 bases at J, leaving 5 bases unmatched. This CDR3 comprises 14 residues. Germline CDR1 and CDR2: SGHRS and YFSETQ.

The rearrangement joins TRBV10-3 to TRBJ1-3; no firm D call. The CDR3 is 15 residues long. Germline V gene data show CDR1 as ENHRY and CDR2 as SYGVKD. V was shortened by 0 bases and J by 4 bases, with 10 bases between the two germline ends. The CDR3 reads CAISESILKGNTIYF. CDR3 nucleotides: TGTGCCATCAGTGAGTCGATACTAAAGGGAAACACCATATATTTT.

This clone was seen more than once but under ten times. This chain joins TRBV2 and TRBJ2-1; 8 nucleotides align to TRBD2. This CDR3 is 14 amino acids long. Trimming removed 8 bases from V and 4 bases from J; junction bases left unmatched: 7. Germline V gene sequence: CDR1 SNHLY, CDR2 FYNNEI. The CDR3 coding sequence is TGTGCCAGCGCCTTCGGCGGGGGGTACAATGAGCAGTTCTTC. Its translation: CASAFGGGYNEQFF.

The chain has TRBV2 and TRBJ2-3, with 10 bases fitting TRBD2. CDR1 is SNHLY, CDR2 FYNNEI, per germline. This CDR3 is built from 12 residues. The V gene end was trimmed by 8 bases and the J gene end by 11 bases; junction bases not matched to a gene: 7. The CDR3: CASDSGGAWQYF. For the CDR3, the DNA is TGTGCCAGCGACAGCGGGGGGGCCTGGCAGTATTTT.

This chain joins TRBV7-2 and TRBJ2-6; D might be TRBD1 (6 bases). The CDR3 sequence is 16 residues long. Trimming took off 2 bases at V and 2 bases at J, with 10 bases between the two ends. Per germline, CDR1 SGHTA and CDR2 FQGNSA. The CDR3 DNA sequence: TGTGCCAGCAGCTTACCGACAGGAGCTGGGGCCAACGTCCTGACTTTC. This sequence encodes CASSLPTGAGANVLTF. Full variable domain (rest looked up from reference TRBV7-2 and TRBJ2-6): GAGVSQSPSNKVTEKGKDVELRCDPISGHTALYWYRQSLGQGLEFLIYFQGNSAPDKSGLPSDRFSAERTGGSVSTLTIQRTQQEDSAVYLCASSLPTGAGANVLTFGAGSRLTVL.

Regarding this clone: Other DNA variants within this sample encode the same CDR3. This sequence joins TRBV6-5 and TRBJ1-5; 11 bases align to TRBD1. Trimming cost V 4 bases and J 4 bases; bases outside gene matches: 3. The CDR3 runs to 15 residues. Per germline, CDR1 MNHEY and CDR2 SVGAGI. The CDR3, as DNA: TGTGCCAGCAGTTCCGGGACAGGGGGGAATCAGCCCCAGCATTTT. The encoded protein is CASSSGTGGNQPQHF.

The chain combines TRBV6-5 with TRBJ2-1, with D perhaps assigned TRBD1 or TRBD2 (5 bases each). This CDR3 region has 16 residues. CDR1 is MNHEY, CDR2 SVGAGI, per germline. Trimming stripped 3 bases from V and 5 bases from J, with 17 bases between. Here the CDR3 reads CASSYRGQGPNNEQFF. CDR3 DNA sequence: TGTGCCAGCAGTTATCGGGGCCAGGGACCCAACAATGAGCAGTTCTTC.

The CDR3 protein is CASSPGGQGANNEQFF. The CDR3 nucleotides read TGTGCCAGCTCACCCGGAGGACAGGGGGCTAATAATGAGCAGTTCTTC. The chain has TRBV18 and TRBJ2-1; 11 bases line up with TRBD1. Germline-derived CDR1 and CDR2 are KGHSH and LQKENI. J lost 7 bases, V lost 3 bases, and 8 bases had no gene match. The CDR3 loop spans 16 amino acids.

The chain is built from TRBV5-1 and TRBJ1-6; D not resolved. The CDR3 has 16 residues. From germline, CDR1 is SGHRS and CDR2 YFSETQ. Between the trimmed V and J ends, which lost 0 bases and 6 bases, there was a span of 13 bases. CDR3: CASSLDLKGVNSPLHF. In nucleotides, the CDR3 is TGCGCCAGCAGCTTGGACCTGAAGGGAGTTAATTCACCCCTCCACTTT. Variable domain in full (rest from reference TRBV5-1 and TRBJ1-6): KAGVTQTPRYLIKTRGQQVTLSCSPISGHRSVSWYQQTPGQGLQFLFEYFSETQRNKGNFPGRFSGRQFSNSRSEMNVSTLELGDSALYLCASSLDLKGVNSPLHFGNGTRLTVT.

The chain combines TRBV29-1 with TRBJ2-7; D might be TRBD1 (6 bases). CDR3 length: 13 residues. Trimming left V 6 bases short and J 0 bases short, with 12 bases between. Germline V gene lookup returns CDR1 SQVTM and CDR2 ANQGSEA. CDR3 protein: CSVTGISSYEQYF. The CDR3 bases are TGCAGCGTGACAGGTATTAGCTCCTACGAGCAGTACTTC.

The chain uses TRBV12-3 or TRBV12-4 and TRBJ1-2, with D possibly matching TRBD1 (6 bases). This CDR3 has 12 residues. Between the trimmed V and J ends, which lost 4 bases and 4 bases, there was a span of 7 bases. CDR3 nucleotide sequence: TGTGCCAGCAGTTCGGACAGCTATGGCTACACCTTC. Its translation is CASSSDSYGYTF.

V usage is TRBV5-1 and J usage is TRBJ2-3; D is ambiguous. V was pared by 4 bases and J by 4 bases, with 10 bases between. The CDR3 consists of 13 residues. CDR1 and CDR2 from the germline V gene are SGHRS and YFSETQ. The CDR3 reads CASSPSGADTQYF. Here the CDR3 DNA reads TGCGCCAGCAGCCCCTCCGGTGCAGATACGCAGTATTTT.

In DNA, the CDR3 is TGCGCCAGCAGTGACCAACCCTCAGGGCCCAGAGAAAAACTGTTTTTT. Protein: CASSDQPSGPREKLFF. The chain links TRBV10-1 to TRBJ1-4, with D possibly matching TRBD1 (5 bases). V was pared by 3 bases and J by 8 bases, with 19 bases between. The CDR3 runs to 16 residues. Looked up from germline, CDR1 is WNHNN and CDR2 is SYGVQD (reference sequence).

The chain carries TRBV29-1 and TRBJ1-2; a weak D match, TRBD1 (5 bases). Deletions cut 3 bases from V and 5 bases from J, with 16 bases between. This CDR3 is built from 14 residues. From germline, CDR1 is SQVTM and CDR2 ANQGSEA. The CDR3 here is CSVDSLGVRYGYTF. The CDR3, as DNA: TGCAGCGTTGATTCTCTGGGGGTACGGTATGGCTACACCTTC. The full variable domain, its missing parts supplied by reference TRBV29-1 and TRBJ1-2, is SAVISQKPSRDICQRGTSLTIQCQVDSQVTMMFWYRQQPGQSLTLIATANQGSEATYESGFVIDKFPISRPNLTFSTLTVSNMSPEDSSIYLCSVDSLGVRYGYTFGSGTRLTVV.

The CDR3 protein is CASSLVLLDETNEKLFF. The CDR3, as DNA: TGTGCCAGCAGCTTGGTGCTATTGGACGAAACTAATGAAAAACTGTTTTTT. The chain is built from TRBV7-9 and TRBJ1-4; no definite D call. Trimming removed 3 bases at V and 1 base at J, with 15 bases between. This CDR3 is built from 17 residues. The germline CDR1 and CDR2 sequences are SEHNR and FQNEAQ (reference sequence).

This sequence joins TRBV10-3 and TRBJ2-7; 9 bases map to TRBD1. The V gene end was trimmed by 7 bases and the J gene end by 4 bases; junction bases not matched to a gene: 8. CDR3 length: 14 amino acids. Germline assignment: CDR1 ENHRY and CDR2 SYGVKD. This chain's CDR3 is CAITGQGEKYEQYF. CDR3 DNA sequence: TGTGCCATCACGGGACAGGGTGAGAAATACGAGCAGTACTTC.

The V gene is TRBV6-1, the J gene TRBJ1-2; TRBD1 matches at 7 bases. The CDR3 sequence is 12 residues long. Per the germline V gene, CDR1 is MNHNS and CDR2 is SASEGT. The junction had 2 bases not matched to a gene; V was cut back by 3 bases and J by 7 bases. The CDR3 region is CASSENRGGYTF. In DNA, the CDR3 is TGTGCCAGCAGTGAGAACAGGGGTGGCTACACCTTC.

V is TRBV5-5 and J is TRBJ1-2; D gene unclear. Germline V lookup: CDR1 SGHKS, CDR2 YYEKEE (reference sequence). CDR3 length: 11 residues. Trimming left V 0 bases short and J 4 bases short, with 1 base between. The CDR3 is CASSLGYGYTF. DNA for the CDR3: TGTGCCAGCAGCTTGGGCTATGGCTACACCTTC. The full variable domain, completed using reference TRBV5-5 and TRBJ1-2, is DAGVTQSPTHLIKTRGQQVTLRCSPISGHKSVSWYQQVLGQGPQFIFQYYEKEERGRGNFPDRFSARQFPNYSSELNVNALLLGDSALYLCASSLGYGYTFGSGTRLTVV.